These T cell receptor beta chains were read from a single sample in a study of T cell repertoires in cytomegalovirus infection. Antigens for these TCRs are unknown. Via MiXCR, TCRdb re-called the reads, giving one row per CDR3 protein. The sample gives 650,000 to 900,000 distinct CDR3 sequences, approximately 32% of which show up once; around 11% is in the top ten. The sample was cultured CD8+ T cells from PBMCs, taken from culture after CMV antigen stimulation. Receptor source: a human donor in good health (CMV status not recorded). Some clones in this sample may be carry-over from other donors' samples. The CDR3 runs from the conserved cysteine through the conserved F or W. Each record gives: CDR3 protein, CDR3 DNA, clone size, D gene, V gene, J gene. D genes are given only for firm matches. Clone size is not always given. Where it is, it says once, few, many or a class for expanded clones.

cdr3_aa: CASSYSSSSGGATGELFF
cdr3_nt: TGTGCCAGCAGTTACTCGTCATCTAGCGGGGGGGCAACCGGGGAGCTGTTTTTT
clone_size: many
d_call: TRBD2
v_call: TRBV6-5
j_call: TRBJ2-2

cdr3_aa: CASSEGPPGADTQYF
cdr3_nt: TGCGCCAGCAGTGAGGGACCCCCAGGGGCAGATACGCAGTATTTT
clone_size: few
d_call: .
v_call: TRBV10-2
j_call: TRBJ2-3

cdr3_aa: CASSLAFGGDEQYF
cdr3_nt: TGTGCCAGCAGCTTAGCGTTCGGGGGCGACGAGCAGTACTTC
clone_size: .
d_call: .
v_call: TRBV7-9
j_call: TRBJ2-7

cdr3_aa: CASSQPLPGDLNTEAFF
cdr3_nt: TGTGCCAGCAGCCAACCCCTCCCGGGGGACCTGAACACTGAAGCTTTCTTT
clone_size: .
d_call: .
v_call: TRBV6-2/TRBV6-3
j_call: TRBJ1-1

cdr3_aa: CASSSRLNQETQYF
cdr3_nt: TGTGCCAGCAGTAGCCGACTAAATCAAGAGACCCAGTACTTC
clone_size: few
d_call: .
v_call: TRBV6-5
j_call: TRBJ2-5

cdr3_aa: CASSQSLLGTGGIDTQYF
cdr3_nt: TGCGCCAGCAGTCAATCCCTTCTGGGGACAGGGGGGATAGATACGCAGTATTTT
clone_size: .
d_call: TRBD1
v_call: TRBV23-1
j_call: TRBJ2-3

cdr3_aa: CASSKPTGGGPETQYF
cdr3_nt: TGTGCCAGCAGCAAACCGACAGGGGGAGGTCCGGAGACCCAGTACTTC
clone_size: few
d_call: TRBD1
v_call: TRBV7-6
j_call: TRBJ2-5

cdr3_aa: CASSLGLLGTPLSGTEAFF
cdr3_nt: TGTGCCAGCAGCTTGGGGCTGCTGGGGACCCCCTTAAGTGGCACTGAAGCTTTCTTT
clone_size: .
d_call: .
v_call: TRBV5-6
j_call: TRBJ1-1

cdr3_aa: CASRDRVSSEGTQYF
cdr3_nt: TGTGCTAGCAGGGACAGGGTTTCCTCTGAAGGGACCCAGTACTTC
clone_size: few
d_call: TRBD1
v_call: TRBV7-7
j_call: TRBJ2-5

cdr3_aa: CASSLWRGAPTVEQFF
cdr3_nt: TGTGCCAGCAGTTTATGGCGGGGGGCGCCTACGGTTGAGCAGTTCTTC
clone_size: many
d_call: TRBD2
v_call: TRBV28
j_call: TRBJ2-1

cdr3_aa: CASSLVYRVEGSYGYTF
cdr3_nt: TGTGCCAGCAGTTTGGTTTATCGCGTGGAGGGGAGCTATGGCTACACCTTC
clone_size: .
d_call: .
v_call: TRBV28
j_call: TRBJ1-2

cdr3_aa: CASRSRKSNYGYTF
cdr3_nt: TGTGCCAGCAGGTCCAGGAAATCTAACTATGGCTACACCTTC
clone_size: few
d_call: .
v_call: TRBV12-3/TRBV12-4
j_call: TRBJ1-2

cdr3_aa: CASSFRGQGYTGELFF
cdr3_nt: TGTGCCAGCAGCTTCAGGGGACAGGGGTACACCGGGGAGCTGTTTTTT
clone_size: .
d_call: TRBD1
v_call: TRBV7-8
j_call: TRBJ2-2

cdr3_aa: CASSPGQGALEQYF
cdr3_nt: TGTGCCAGCAGCCCTGGACAGGGGGCGCTTGAGCAGTACTTC
clone_size: .
d_call: TRBD1
v_call: TRBV5-6
j_call: TRBJ2-7

cdr3_aa: CASSQAPGQGSEAFF
cdr3_nt: TGTGCCAGCAGCCAAGCACCGGGACAGGGGTCTGAAGCTTTCTTT
clone_size: .
d_call: TRBD1
v_call: TRBV14
j_call: TRBJ1-1

cdr3_aa: CASSLALLDEQFF
cdr3_nt: TGTGCCAGCAGTTTAGCCCTCCTGGATGAGCAGTTCTTC
clone_size: few
d_call: .
v_call: TRBV12-3/TRBV12-4
j_call: TRBJ2-1

cdr3_aa: CASSLGQGDTFYEQYF
cdr3_nt: TGCGCCAGCTCCCTCGGGCAGGGGGACACTTTCTACGAGCAGTACTTC
clone_size: few
d_call: TRBD1
v_call: TRBV10-1
j_call: TRBJ2-7

cdr3_aa: CASSLRHEGYEQYF
cdr3_nt: TGTGCCAGCAGTTTAAGACATGAGGGGTACGAGCAGTACTTC
clone_size: few
d_call: .
v_call: TRBV28
j_call: TRBJ2-7

cdr3_aa: CASSLVVRGRTEAFF
cdr3_nt: TGTGCCAGCAGCTTAGTGGTTAGGGGGAGGACTGAAGCTTTCTTT
clone_size: many
d_call: .
v_call: TRBV7-8
j_call: TRBJ1-1

cdr3_aa: CASSIRTGLKVETQYF
cdr3_nt: TGCGCCAGCAGCATCCGGACAGGCCTCAAGGTCGAGACCCAGTACTTC
clone_size: few
d_call: TRBD1
v_call: TRBV5-1
j_call: TRBJ2-5

cdr3_aa: CASSFGGGSSSYEQYF
cdr3_nt: TGTGCCAGCAGCTTTGGAGGGGGCTCGAGCTCCTACGAGCAGTACTTC
clone_size: few
d_call: .
v_call: TRBV7-6
j_call: TRBJ2-7

cdr3_aa: CASSDSDRATDTQYF
cdr3_nt: TGTGCCAGCAGTGACTCCGACAGGGCCACAGATACGCAGTATTTT
clone_size: .
d_call: TRBD1
v_call: TRBV6-4
j_call: TRBJ2-3

cdr3_aa: CASSSTKLGTGELFF
cdr3_nt: TGTGCCAGCAGTTCTACAAAGCTAGGCACCGGGGAGCTGTTTTTT
clone_size: .
d_call: .
v_call: TRBV28
j_call: TRBJ2-2

cdr3_aa: CASSFSRGQFF
cdr3_nt: TGTGCCAGCAGTTTTTCTAGGGGGCAGTTCTTC
clone_size: few
d_call: .
v_call: TRBV12-3/TRBV12-4
j_call: TRBJ2-1

cdr3_aa: CASSDGLESYEQYF
cdr3_nt: TGTGCCAGCAGCGATGGACTAGAATCCTACGAGCAGTACTTC
clone_size: .
d_call: TRBD2
v_call: TRBV5-4
j_call: TRBJ2-7

cdr3_aa: CASSPFLREQYF
cdr3_nt: TGTGCCAGCAGTCCGTTTTTGCGGGAGCAGTACTTC
clone_size: few
d_call: .
v_call: TRBV7-9
j_call: TRBJ2-7

cdr3_aa: CASTGGQATGELFF
cdr3_nt: TGTGCCAGCACTGGGGGACAGGCCACCGGGGAGCTGTTTTTT
clone_size: .
d_call: TRBD1
v_call: TRBV12-3/TRBV12-4
j_call: TRBJ2-2

cdr3_aa: CASSPGLEYQPQHF
cdr3_nt: TGTGCCAGCAGCCCGGGTCTCGAGTATCAGCCCCAGCATTTT
clone_size: .
d_call: .
v_call: TRBV27
j_call: TRBJ1-5

cdr3_aa: CASSYGAGSGETQYF
cdr3_nt: TGTGCCAGCAGTTACGGGGCGGGCTCGGGGGAGACCCAGTACTTC
clone_size: few
d_call: .
v_call: TRBV6-5
j_call: TRBJ2-5

cdr3_aa: CASIQGSGGAFF
cdr3_nt: TGTGCCAGCATACAGGGTTCGGGGGGAGCTTTCTTT
clone_size: .
d_call: .
v_call: TRBV7-6
j_call: TRBJ1-1

cdr3_aa: CASRVRTGNQPQHF
cdr3_nt: TGTGCCAGCAGAGTCCGGACGGGCAATCAGCCCCAGCATTTT
clone_size: many
d_call: .
v_call: TRBV6-5
j_call: TRBJ1-5

cdr3_aa: CASSLQGLGAGNTIYF
cdr3_nt: TGTGCCAGCAGTTTACAAGGATTGGGGGCTGGAAACACCATATATTTT
clone_size: .
d_call: .
v_call: TRBV27
j_call: TRBJ1-3

cdr3_aa: CASSLSGTGIEQYF
cdr3_nt: TGTGCCAGCAGTTTATCCGGGACAGGGATCGAGCAGTACTTC
clone_size: .
d_call: TRBD1
v_call: TRBV27
j_call: TRBJ2-7

cdr3_aa: CASSTDPVRAKNTEAFF
cdr3_nt: TGTGCCAGCAGCACGGACCCAGTGAGGGCAAAGAACACTGAAGCTTTCTTT
clone_size: .
d_call: .
v_call: TRBV2
j_call: TRBJ1-1

cdr3_aa: CASSPSAWAFF
cdr3_nt: TGTGCCAGCAGTCCGTCGGCTTGGGCTTTCTTT
clone_size: .
d_call: .
v_call: TRBV12-3/TRBV12-4
j_call: TRBJ1-1

cdr3_aa: CARGGTDLNTEAFF
cdr3_nt: TGTGCCAGGGGTGGGACAGACTTGAACACTGAAGCTTTCTTT
clone_size: .
d_call: TRBD1
v_call: TRBV7-9
j_call: TRBJ1-1

cdr3_aa: CSVEGYVNTEAFF
cdr3_nt: TGCAGCGTTGAGGGATACGTGAACACTGAAGCTTTCTTT
clone_size: .
d_call: .
v_call: TRBV29-1
j_call: TRBJ1-1

cdr3_aa: CASSIPDYTGELFF
cdr3_nt: TGTGCCAGCAGCATTCCGGACTACACCGGGGAGCTGTTTTTT
clone_size: .
d_call: .
v_call: TRBV7-6
j_call: TRBJ2-2

cdr3_aa: CSANPGQYGYTF
cdr3_nt: TGCAGTGCAAACCCGGGACAGTATGGCTACACCTTC
clone_size: few
d_call: TRBD1
v_call: TRBV20-1
j_call: TRBJ1-2

cdr3_aa: CASTTGNSGNTIYF
cdr3_nt: TGTGCCAGTACTACAGGCAACTCTGGAAACACCATATATTTT
clone_size: many
d_call: .
v_call: TRBV7-2
j_call: TRBJ1-3

cdr3_aa: CASSPSGTEYSTDTQYF
cdr3_nt: TGTGCCAGCTCACCGAGTGGGACAGAATATAGCACAGATACGCAGTATTTT
clone_size: .
d_call: TRBD1
v_call: TRBV18
j_call: TRBJ2-3